This TCR beta chain stems from a study of T-cell reconstitution after alpha-beta-depleted transplantation in children. This clonotype was picked up one time. Unique molecular identifiers were built into the TCRbeta library. TCRdb re-analysed the PCR reads in MiXCR, keeping a single row per CDR3 protein. The sample lists 200,000 to 250,000 distinct CDR3 sequences; around 12% were seen once. This CDR3 is built from 15 residues. Germline lookup yields CDR1 SGHTA and CDR2 FQGNSA. J gave up 9 bases and V 8 bases, and 14 bases lay outside the gene matches. Material: PBMCs from the stem cell graft donor, obtained from the stem cell graft. This chain links TRBV7-2 with TRBJ2-1, with 9 bases fitting TRBD1. The source of this sequence is a human donor who donated a stem cell graft to a child with acute lymphoblastic leukemia. The CDR3, as DNA: TGTGCCAGCGGGGCCCGGGACAGGGTCCCCTGTGAGCAGTTCTTC. This translates into CASGARDRVPCEQFF. Complete variable domain (other parts from reference TRBV7-2 and TRBJ2-1): GAGVSQSPSNKVTEKGKDVELRCDPISGHTALYWYRQSLGQGLEFLIYFQGNSAPDKSGLPSDRFSAERTGGSVSTLTIQRTQQEDSAVYLCASGARDRVPCEQFFGPGTRLTVL.